Included here is one T cell receptor (beta chain) sequence, with context. The antigen it recognizes is unknown. Nothing much larger sits one base from this clone, and base qualities are not available. Here V drops 4 bases and J drops 4 bases, and the junction holds 3 bases not matched to any gene. CDR1 and CDR2 were assigned from the germline V gene (reference sequence) as LNHDA and SQIVND. The CDR3 covers 14 residues, taking in both the cysteine and the phenylalanine. CDR3 DNA is the only sequence kept; it has 42 bases, read in frame from the first base. The entry originates in a study of T cells of healthy individuals listed by TCRdb under 2018. The library was prepared using 5' RACE. Instrument on record: Illumina MiSeq. Using fastp at Q25 and MiXCR, TCRdb reprocessed the public reads and kept productive beta chains. Identical CDR3 protein sequences are pooled into one entry, listed with their most common genes and DNA. Recorded for this sample are 38,000 or so distinct CDR3 sequences; approximately 4.5% of them occurred a single time. About 9% of the sample is held by the ten biggest clonotypes.

The chain uses TRBV19 and TRBJ1-5; 8 middle bases align to TRBD1. The TCR comes from a human donor in good health. For the CDR3, the sequence is CASSTDRANQPQHF. In nucleotides, the sequence is TGTGCCAGTAGTACGGACAGGGCTAATCAGCCCCAGCATTTT.